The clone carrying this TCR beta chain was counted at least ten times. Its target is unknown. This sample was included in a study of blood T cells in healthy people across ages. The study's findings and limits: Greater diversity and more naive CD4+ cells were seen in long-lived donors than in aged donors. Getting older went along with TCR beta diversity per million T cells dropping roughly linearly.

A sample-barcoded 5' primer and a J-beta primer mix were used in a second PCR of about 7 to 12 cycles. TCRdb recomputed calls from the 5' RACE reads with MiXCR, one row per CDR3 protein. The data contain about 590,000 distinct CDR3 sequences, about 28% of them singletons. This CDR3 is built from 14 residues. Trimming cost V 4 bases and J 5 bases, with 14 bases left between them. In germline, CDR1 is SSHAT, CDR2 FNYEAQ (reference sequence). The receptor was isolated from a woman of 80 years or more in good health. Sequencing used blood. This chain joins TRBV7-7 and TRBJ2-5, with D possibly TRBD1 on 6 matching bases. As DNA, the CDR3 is TGTGCCAGCAGCTCCGGGCAGGGGTGGGAGACCCAGTACTTC. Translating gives CASSSGQGWETQYF.